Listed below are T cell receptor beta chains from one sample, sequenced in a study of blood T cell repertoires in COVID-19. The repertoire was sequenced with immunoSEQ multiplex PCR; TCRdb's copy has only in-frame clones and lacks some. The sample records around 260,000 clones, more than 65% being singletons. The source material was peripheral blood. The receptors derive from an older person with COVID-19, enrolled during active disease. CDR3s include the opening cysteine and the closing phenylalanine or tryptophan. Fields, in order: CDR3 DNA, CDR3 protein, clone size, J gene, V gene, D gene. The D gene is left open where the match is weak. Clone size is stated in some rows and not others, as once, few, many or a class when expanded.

DNA: TGTGCCAGCAGTTTATACAGGGGAAGTACTGAAGCTTTCTTT; CDR3: CASSLYRGSTEAFF; size: NA; J: TRBJ1-1; V: TRBV27; D: TRBD1
DNA: TGTGCCAGCAGTACAGGTCTTAGCACAGATACGCAGTATTTT; CDR3: CASSTGLSTDTQYF; size: NA; J: TRBJ2-3; V: TRBV2; D: NA
DNA: TGTGCCAGCAGCCGAACGGCGGGGGCTTTTGAGACCCAGTACTTC; CDR3: CASSRTAGAFETQYF; size: NA; J: TRBJ2-5; V: TRBV5-6; D: NA
DNA: TGTGCCAGCAGCGCGATACAGGGGGCCGGGATGTTTTTT; CDR3: CASSAIQGAGMFF; size: NA; J: TRBJ1-4; V: TRBV5-8; D: TRBD1
DNA: TGTGCCAGTAGTATAGATCGGGGGGCGTTGTCACCCCTCCACTTT; CDR3: CASSIDRGALSPLHF; size: NA; J: TRBJ1-6; V: TRBV19; D: NA
DNA: TGTGCCAGCAGTTTATTTTCCGGGGGCTACACCTTC; CDR3: CASSLFSGGYTF; size: NA; J: TRBJ1-2; V: TRBV28; D: NA
DNA: TGTGCCATCAGTTTAGGAGGAACCCCACTCAATGAGCAGTTCTTC; CDR3: CAISLGGTPLNEQFF; size: NA; J: TRBJ2-1; V: TRBV10-3; D: NA
DNA: TGTGCCAGCAGTTTATGGGAGGCTGGTCAGTTCTTC; CDR3: CASSLWEAGQFF; size: NA; J: TRBJ2-1; V: TRBV28; D: NA
DNA: TGTGCCAGCAGTGACTTCGAACTAGCGGGGGGGGGAGGCTACGAGCAGTACTTC; CDR3: CASSDFELAGGGGYEQYF; size: NA; J: TRBJ2-7; V: TRBV6-1; D: TRBD2
DNA: TGTGCCAGCAGCTCGTTGACCGGGACTACGAACACTGAAGCTTTCTTT; CDR3: CASSSLTGTTNTEAFF; size: NA; J: TRBJ1-1; V: TRBV7-7; D: NA
DNA: TGCGCCAGCAGTCAACGGAGAGTCCACACAGATACGCAGTATTTT; CDR3: CASSQRRVHTDTQYF; size: NA; J: TRBJ2-3; V: TRBV23-1; D: NA
DNA: TGTGCCAGCAGTTACGTCCAGGGCGGAAAAGACGGCTACACCTTC; CDR3: CASSYVQGGKDGYTF; size: NA; J: TRBJ1-2; V: TRBV6-2/TRBV6-3; D: NA
DNA: TGCGCCAGCAGCTTGGATGGCAGGGGGTGGGATGGCTACACCTTC; CDR3: CASSLDGRGWDGYTF; size: NA; J: TRBJ1-2; V: TRBV5-1; D: TRBD1
DNA: TGTGCCAGCAGTGAAGCTTGGGACAGCCATTCACCCCTCCACTTT; CDR3: CASSEAWDSHSPLHF; size: NA; J: TRBJ1-6; V: TRBV6-1; D: TRBD1
DNA: TGTGCCAGCACCCCGACTAGCGGGAGAGGAAAGACCCAGTACTTC; CDR3: CASTPTSGRGKTQYF; size: once; J: TRBJ2-5; V: TRBV27; D: TRBD2
DNA: TGTGCCAGCAGCTGGGACATAATGGGTAGACTGTTTTTT; CDR3: CASSWDIMGRLFF; size: NA; J: TRBJ1-4; V: TRBV5-6; D: NA
DNA: TGTGCCAGCAGTCCAAGGGGGGAGGGCACTGAAGCTTTCTTT; CDR3: CASSPRGEGTEAFF; size: NA; J: TRBJ1-1; V: TRBV28; D: NA
DNA: TGTGCCAGCAGCTTAGACAGGGGGCTATACGAGCAGTACTTC; CDR3: CASSLDRGLYEQYF; size: NA; J: TRBJ2-7; V: TRBV7-2; D: TRBD1
DNA: TGTGCCAGCAGTCCCGGACTAGTGTCAGGCTACGAGCAGTACTTC; CDR3: CASSPGLVSGYEQYF; size: NA; J: TRBJ2-7; V: TRBV27; D: TRBD2
DNA: TGTGCCAGCAGCGCGCCCTACAATGAGCAGTTCTTC; CDR3: CASSAPYNEQFF; size: NA; J: TRBJ2-1; V: TRBV6-2/TRBV6-3; D: NA
DNA: TGTGCCAGCAGCCTAAGACTAGCGGGGAATTACGAGCAGTACTTC; CDR3: CASSLRLAGNYEQYF; size: NA; J: TRBJ2-7; V: TRBV7-2; D: TRBD2
DNA: TGTGCCAGCGGGATCGGGACAGGGTACGGCTACACCTTC; CDR3: CASGIGTGYGYTF; size: NA; J: TRBJ1-2; V: TRBV18; D: TRBD1
DNA: TGTGCCAGCAGTTTGGGGACAGGGCAGGGAGATTCACCCCTCCACTTT; CDR3: CASSLGTGQGDSPLHF; size: NA; J: TRBJ1-6; V: TRBV27; D: TRBD1
DNA: TGTGCCACCAGTCTCCCCCAGCATTTT; CDR3: CATSLPQHF; size: NA; J: TRBJ1-5; V: TRBV15; D: NA
DNA: TGTGCCAGTAGTTCTAGTGTTGTAAGCTACGAGCAGTACTTC; CDR3: CASSSSVVSYEQYF; size: NA; J: TRBJ2-7; V: TRBV19; D: NA
DNA: TGCGCCAGCAGCCAACCGGCGGGTCGCTCTGGAAACACCATATATTTT; CDR3: CASSQPAGRSGNTIYF; size: NA; J: TRBJ1-3; V: TRBV4-1; D: NA
DNA: TGTGCCAGCGGAGAGCGGGGATCGAACACCGGGGAGCTGTTTTTT; CDR3: CASGERGSNTGELFF; size: NA; J: TRBJ2-2; V: TRBV6-5; D: TRBD2
DNA: TGTGCCAGCAGCTTAGCGACGAGACAGGAGCCAACTAGTGCCTACGAGCAGTACTTC; CDR3: CASSLATRQEPTSAYEQYF; size: NA; J: TRBJ2-7; V: TRBV11-3; D: NA
DNA: TGTGCCAGCAGCCAGGGGAGGGGAATCTACGAGCAGTACTTC; CDR3: CASSQGRGIYEQYF; size: NA; J: TRBJ2-7; V: TRBV21-1; D: NA
DNA: TGTGCTAGTGCCCGGGACAGGTTAGGAGATACGCAGTATTTT; CDR3: CASARDRLGDTQYF; size: NA; J: TRBJ2-3; V: TRBV12-5; D: TRBD1
DNA: TGTGCCAGCAGCTTAGACACAGGTTATGAGAACACCATATATTTT; CDR3: CASSLDTGYENTIYF; size: once; J: TRBJ1-3; V: TRBV7-2; D: NA
DNA: TGTGCCAGTACCAAAGGACTGATAACTGAAGCTTTCTTT; CDR3: CASTKGLITEAFF; size: NA; J: TRBJ1-1; V: TRBV19; D: NA
DNA: TGCGCCAGCAGCTTGGCGGTTACCGGGGGGTACAATGAGCAGTTCTTC; CDR3: CASSLAVTGGYNEQFF; size: NA; J: TRBJ2-1; V: TRBV5-1; D: TRBD2
DNA: TGCGCCAGCAGCTTGGGTCTTGGACAGGGGGACTATGGCTACACCTTC; CDR3: CASSLGLGQGDYGYTF; size: NA; J: TRBJ1-2; V: TRBV5-1; D: TRBD1
DNA: TGTGCCAGCTCACCAACAACTAGCGTGGGGGCGGCCCAGTACTTC; CDR3: CASSPTTSVGAAQYF; size: NA; J: TRBJ2-5; V: TRBV18; D: NA
DNA: TGCGCCAGCAGCTTGCAAAGGCCGGGGAACACTGAAGCTTTCTTT; CDR3: CASSLQRPGNTEAFF; size: NA; J: TRBJ1-1; V: TRBV5-1; D: NA
DNA: TGTGCCAGCAGTTACTCGGAGAGCTCCTACGAGCAGTACTTC; CDR3: CASSYSESSYEQYF; size: few; J: TRBJ2-7; V: TRBV6-6; D: NA
DNA: TGTGCCAGCAGTACTCCGACTAGCGGGGGGAACACCGGGGAGCTGTTTTTT; CDR3: CASSTPTSGGNTGELFF; size: NA; J: TRBJ2-2; V: TRBV28; D: TRBD2
DNA: TGCAGCGGGAGGGGGGGGAGTAGCACAGATACGCAGTATTTT; CDR3: CSGRGGSSTDTQYF; size: NA; J: TRBJ2-3; V: TRBV29-1; D: NA
DNA: TGTGCCAGCGATCGGACCGGGGAGCTGTTTTTT; CDR3: CASDRTGELFF; size: NA; J: TRBJ2-2; V: TRBV6-5; D: NA
DNA: TGTGCCAGCAGCTTAGTTGCGGGGGGACCGGCTCCGAACACCGGGGAGCTGTTTTTT; CDR3: CASSLVAGGPAPNTGELFF; size: NA; J: TRBJ2-2; V: TRBV13; D: TRBD2
DNA: TGCGCCAGCAGCGGAATGTCGGGGGGTTTCGCAGATACGCAGTATTTT; CDR3: CASSGMSGGFADTQYF; size: NA; J: TRBJ2-3; V: TRBV5-1; D: TRBD2
DNA: TGCGCCAGCAGCACCGGACAGACTTTTGAGGGAGAGACCCAGTACTTC; CDR3: CASSTGQTFEGETQYF; size: NA; J: TRBJ2-5; V: TRBV5-1; D: NA
DNA: TGTGCCAGCAGTTTAGGGACAGGGGTTACCTACGAGCAGTACTTC; CDR3: CASSLGTGVTYEQYF; size: NA; J: TRBJ2-7; V: TRBV27; D: TRBD1
DNA: TGTGCCAGCAGCGGGACAGGGAACACCGGGGAGCTGTTTTTT; CDR3: CASSGTGNTGELFF; size: NA; J: TRBJ2-2; V: TRBV9; D: TRBD1
DNA: TGTGCCAGCAGAGGACAGGGGGGCGCGAACACCGGGGAGCTGTTTTTT; CDR3: CASRGQGGANTGELFF; size: NA; J: TRBJ2-2; V: TRBV6-4; D: TRBD1